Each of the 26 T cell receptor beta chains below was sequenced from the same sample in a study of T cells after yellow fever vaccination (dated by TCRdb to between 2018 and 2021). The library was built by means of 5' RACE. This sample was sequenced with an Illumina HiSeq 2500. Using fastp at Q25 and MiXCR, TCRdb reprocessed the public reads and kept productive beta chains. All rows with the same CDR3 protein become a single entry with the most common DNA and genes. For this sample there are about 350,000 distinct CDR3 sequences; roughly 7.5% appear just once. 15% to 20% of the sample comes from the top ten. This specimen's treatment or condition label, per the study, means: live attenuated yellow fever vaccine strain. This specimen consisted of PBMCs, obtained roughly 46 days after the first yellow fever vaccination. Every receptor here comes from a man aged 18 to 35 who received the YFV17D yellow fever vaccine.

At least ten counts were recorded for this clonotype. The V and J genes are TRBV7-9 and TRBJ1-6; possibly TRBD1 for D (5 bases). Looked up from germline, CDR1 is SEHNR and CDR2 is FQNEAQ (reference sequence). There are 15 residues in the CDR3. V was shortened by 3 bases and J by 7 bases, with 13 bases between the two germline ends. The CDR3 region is CASSFGGEGNSPLHF. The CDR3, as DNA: TGTGCCAGCAGCTTTGGAGGGGAGGGAAATTCACCCCTCCACTTT.

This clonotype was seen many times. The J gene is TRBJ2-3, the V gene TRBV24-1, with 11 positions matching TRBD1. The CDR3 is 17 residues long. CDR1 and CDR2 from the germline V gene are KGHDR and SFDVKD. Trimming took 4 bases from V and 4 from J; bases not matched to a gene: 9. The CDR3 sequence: CATSDTGQGAASDTQYF. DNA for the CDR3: TGTGCCACCAGTGACACCGGACAGGGGGCGGCTTCAGATACGCAGTATTTT.

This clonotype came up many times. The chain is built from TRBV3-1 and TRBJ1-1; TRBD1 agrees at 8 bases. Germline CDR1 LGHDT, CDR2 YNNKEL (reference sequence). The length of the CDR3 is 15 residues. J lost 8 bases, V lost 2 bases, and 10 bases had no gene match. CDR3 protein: CASSQYLMTGEEAFF. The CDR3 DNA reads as TGTGCCAGCAGCCAATATCTAATGACAGGGGAAGAAGCTTTCTTT. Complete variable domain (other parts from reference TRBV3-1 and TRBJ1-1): DTAVSQTPKYLVTQMGNDKSIKCEQNLGHDTMYWYKQDSKKFLKIMFSYNNKELIINETVPNRFSPKSPDKAHLNLHINSLELGDSAVYFCASSQYLMTGEEAFFGQGTRLTVV.

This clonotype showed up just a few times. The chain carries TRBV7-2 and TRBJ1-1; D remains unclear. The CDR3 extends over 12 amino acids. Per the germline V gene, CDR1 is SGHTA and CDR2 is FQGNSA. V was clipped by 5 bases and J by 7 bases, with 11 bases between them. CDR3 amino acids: CASSPARVEAFF. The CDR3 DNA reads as TGTGCCAGCAGCCCGGCCAGAGTTGAAGCTTTCTTT.

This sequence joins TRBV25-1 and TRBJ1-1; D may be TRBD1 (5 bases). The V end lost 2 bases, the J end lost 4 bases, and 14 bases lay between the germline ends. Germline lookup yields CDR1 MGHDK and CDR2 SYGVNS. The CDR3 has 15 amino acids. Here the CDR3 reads CASSELERGRTEAFF. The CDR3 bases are TGTGCCAGCAGTGAACTGGAGAGGGGCCGCACTGAAGCTTTCTTT. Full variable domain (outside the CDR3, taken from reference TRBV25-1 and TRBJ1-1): EADIYQTPRYLVIGTGKKITLECSQTMGHDKMYWYQQDPGMELHLIHYSYGVNSTEKGDLSSESTVSRIRTEHFPLTLESARPSHTSQYLCASSELERGRTEAFFGQGTRLTVV.

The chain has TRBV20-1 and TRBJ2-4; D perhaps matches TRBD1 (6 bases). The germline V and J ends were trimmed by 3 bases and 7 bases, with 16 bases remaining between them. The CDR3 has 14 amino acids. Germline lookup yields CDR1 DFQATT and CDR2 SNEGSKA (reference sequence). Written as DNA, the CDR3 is TGCAGTGCTAGTAACCCCCAGGGGAAGAACATTCAGTACTTC. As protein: CSASNPQGKNIQYF.

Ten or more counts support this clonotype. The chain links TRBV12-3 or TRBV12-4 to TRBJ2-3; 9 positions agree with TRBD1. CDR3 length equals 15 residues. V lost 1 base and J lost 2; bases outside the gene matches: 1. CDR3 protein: CASSLDRGHTDTQYF. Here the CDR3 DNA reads TGTGCCAGCAGTTTAGACAGGGGGCACACAGATACGCAGTATTTT.

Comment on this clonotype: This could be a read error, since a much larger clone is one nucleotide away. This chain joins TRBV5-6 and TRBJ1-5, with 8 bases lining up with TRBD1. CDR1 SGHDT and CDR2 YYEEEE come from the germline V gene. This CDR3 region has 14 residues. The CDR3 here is CTSSLDRDNQPQHF. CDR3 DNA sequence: TGTACCAGCAGCTTGGACAGGGATAATCAGCCCCAGCATTTT. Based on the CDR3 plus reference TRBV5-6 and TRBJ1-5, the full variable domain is DAGVTQSPTHLIKTRGQQVTLRCSPKSGHDTVSWYQQALGQGPQFIFQYYEEEERQRGNFPDRFSGHQFPNYSSELNVNALLLGDSALYLCTSSLDRDNQPQHFGDGTRLSIL.

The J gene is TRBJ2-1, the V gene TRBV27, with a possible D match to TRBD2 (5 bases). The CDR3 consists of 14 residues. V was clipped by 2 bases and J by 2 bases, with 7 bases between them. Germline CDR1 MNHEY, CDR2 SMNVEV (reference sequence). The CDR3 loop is CASSLIGAYNEQFF. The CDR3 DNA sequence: TGTGCCAGCAGTTTAATCGGGGCCTACAATGAGCAGTTCTTC.

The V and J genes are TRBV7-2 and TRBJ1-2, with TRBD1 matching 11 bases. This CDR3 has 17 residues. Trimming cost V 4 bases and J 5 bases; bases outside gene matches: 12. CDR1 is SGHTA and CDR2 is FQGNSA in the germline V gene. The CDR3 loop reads CASSSRDRGKGIYGYTF. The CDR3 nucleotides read TGTGCCAGCAGCTCCCGGGACAGGGGGAAAGGGATTTATGGCTACACCTTC.

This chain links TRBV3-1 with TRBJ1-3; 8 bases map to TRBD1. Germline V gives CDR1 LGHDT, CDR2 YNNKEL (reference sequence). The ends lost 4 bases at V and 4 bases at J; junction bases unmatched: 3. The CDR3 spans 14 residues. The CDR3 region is CASSPRDRGNTIYF. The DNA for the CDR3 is TGTGCCAGCAGCCCCCGGGACAGGGGAAACACCATATATTTT.

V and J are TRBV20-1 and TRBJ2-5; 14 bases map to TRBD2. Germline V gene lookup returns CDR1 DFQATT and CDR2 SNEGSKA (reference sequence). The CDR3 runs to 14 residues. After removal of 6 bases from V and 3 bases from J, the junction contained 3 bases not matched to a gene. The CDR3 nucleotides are TGCAGTGCGCCGGGACTAGCGGGGGAAGAGACCCAGTACTTC. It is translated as CSAPGLAGEETQYF.

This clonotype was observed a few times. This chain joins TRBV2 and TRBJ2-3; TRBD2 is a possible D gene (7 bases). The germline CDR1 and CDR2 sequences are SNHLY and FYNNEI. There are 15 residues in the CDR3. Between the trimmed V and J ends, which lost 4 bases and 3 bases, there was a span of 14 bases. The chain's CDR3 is CASSGWGGRTDTQYF. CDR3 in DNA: TGTGCCAGCAGTGGATGGGGGGGGCGGACAGATACGCAGTATTTT.

The CDR3 nucleotides are TGTGCCACCAGCAGAGGGAGACTACTCACAGATACGCAGTATTTT. It yields the protein CATSRGRLLTDTQYF. The rearrangement joins TRBV15 to TRBJ2-3, with D tentatively TRBD2 (5 bases). This CDR3 is built from 15 residues. In germline, CDR1 is LNHNV, CDR2 YYDKDF (reference sequence). The germline V and J ends were trimmed by 1 base and 2 bases, with 10 bases remaining between them.

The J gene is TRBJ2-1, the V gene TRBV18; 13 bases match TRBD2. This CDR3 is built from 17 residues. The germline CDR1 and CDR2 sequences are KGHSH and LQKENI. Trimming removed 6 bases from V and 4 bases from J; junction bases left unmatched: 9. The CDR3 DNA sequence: TGTGCCAGCTCCCGACTAGCGGGGGGTACGGTATACAATGAGCAGTTCTTC. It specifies CASSRLAGGTVYNEQFF.

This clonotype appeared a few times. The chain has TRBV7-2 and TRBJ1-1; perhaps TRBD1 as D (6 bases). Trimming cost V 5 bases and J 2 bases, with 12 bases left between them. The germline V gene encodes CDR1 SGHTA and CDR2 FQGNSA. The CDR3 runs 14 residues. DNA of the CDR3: TGTGCCAGCAGCACCTGGACAGTCAACACTGAAGCTTTCTTT. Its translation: CASSTWTVNTEAFF.

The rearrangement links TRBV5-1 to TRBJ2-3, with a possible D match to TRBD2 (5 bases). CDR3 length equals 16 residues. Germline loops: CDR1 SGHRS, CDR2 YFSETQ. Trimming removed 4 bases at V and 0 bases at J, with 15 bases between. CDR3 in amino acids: CASSASSILSTDTQYF. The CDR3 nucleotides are TGCGCCAGCAGCGCCTCTAGCATCTTGAGCACAGATACGCAGTATTTT.

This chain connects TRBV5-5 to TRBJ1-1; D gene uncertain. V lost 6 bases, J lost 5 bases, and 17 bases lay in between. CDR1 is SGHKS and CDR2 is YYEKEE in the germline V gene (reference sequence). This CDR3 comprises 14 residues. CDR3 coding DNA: TGTGCCAGCACCTCCCAGTTGGCTGGAACTGAAGCTTTCTTT. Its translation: CASTSQLAGTEAFF.

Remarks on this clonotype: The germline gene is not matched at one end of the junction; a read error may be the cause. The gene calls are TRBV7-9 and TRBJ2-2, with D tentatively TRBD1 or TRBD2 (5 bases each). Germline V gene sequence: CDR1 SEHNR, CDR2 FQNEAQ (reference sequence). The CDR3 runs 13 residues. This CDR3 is CGLGVWRTGELFF. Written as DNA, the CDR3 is TGCGGGCTGGGGGTTTGGAGGACCGGGGAGCTGTTTTTT.

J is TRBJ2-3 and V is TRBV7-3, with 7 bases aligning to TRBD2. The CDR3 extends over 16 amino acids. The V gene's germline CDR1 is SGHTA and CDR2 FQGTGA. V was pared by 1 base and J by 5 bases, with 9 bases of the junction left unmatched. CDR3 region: CASSLNSRGVRDTQYF. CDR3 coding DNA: TGTGCCAGCAGCTTAAATTCCCGGGGGGTGAGAGATACGCAGTATTTT.

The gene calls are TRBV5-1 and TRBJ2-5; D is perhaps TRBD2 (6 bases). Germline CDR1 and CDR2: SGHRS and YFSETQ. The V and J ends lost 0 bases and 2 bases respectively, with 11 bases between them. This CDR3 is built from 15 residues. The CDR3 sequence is CASSLAAGRQETQYF. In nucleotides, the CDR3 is TGCGCCAGCAGCTTGGCTGCGGGGCGTCAAGAGACCCAGTACTTC.

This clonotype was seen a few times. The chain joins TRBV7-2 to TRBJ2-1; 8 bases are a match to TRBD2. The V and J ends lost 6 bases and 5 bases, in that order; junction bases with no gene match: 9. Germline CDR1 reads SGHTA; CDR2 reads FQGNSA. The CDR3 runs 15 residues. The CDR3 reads CASSQRTSLHNEQFF. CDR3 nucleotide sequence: TGTGCCAGCAGTCAACGGACTAGCCTCCACAATGAGCAGTTCTTC.

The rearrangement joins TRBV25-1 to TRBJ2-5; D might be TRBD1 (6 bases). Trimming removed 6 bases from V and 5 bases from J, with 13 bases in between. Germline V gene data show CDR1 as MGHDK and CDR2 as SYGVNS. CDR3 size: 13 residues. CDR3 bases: TGTGCCAGCAGGGGGGCTGGGGCCGAGACCCAGTACTTC. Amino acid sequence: CASRGAGAETQYF.

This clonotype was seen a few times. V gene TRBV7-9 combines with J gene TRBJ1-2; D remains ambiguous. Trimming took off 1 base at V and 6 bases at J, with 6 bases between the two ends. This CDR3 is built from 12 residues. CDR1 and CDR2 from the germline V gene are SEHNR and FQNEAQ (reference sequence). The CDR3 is CASSLVQNGYTF. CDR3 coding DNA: TGTGCCAGCAGCTTAGTCCAAAATGGCTACACCTTC.

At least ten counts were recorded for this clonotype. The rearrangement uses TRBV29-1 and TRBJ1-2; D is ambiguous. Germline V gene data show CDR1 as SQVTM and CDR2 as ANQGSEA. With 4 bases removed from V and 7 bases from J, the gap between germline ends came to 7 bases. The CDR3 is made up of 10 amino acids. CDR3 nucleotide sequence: TGCAGCGTTGGAAGACTTGGCTACACCTTC. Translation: CSVGRLGYTF. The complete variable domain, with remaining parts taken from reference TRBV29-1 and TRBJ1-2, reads SAVISQKPSRDICQRGTSLTIQCQVDSQVTMMFWYRQQPGQSLTLIATANQGSEATYESGFVIDKFPISRPNLTFSTLTVSNMSPEDSSIYLCSVGRLGYTFGSGTRLTVV.

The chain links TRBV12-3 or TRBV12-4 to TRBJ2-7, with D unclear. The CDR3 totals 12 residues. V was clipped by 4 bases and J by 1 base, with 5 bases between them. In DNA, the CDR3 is TGTGCCAGCAGTTCTGAGTCCTACGAGCAGTACTTC. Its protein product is CASSSESYEQYF.